The 27 T cell receptor beta chains given below trace back to one sample, sequenced in a study of Graves' ophthalmopathy and Graves' hyperthyroidism (dated by TCRdb to 2016 to 2018). The instrument given in TCRdb is Illumina HiSeq 2000. TCR beta CDR3 regions were amplified from RNA transcripts for repertoire sequencing. A first-round RT-PCR used HTBI primers with the Qiagen OneStep RT-PCR kit, followed by a second-round multiplex PCR, size selection and purification. The raw public reads went through TCRdb reprocessing: fastp at Q25, MiXCR clone calling, in-frame beta chains kept. Every distinct CDR3 protein forms one entry, paired with its most common genes and DNA. This sample is represented by over a million distinct CDR3 sequences; about 36% of them were singletons. More than 9.5% of the sample is taken by the ten largest. The source material was peripheral blood or thyroid tissue (not recorded which). Receptors were obtained from an adult man with Graves' hyperthyroidism.

This clonotype showed up many times. The CDR3 DNA is TGCAGCGTTTTAGCGGGGGCGAACACCGGGGAGCTGTTTTTT. The encoded protein is CSVLAGANTGELFF. The chain combines TRBV29-1 with TRBJ2-2; 9 bases line up with TRBD2. The germline gives CDR1 SQVTM, CDR2 ANQGSEA. The CDR3 is 14 amino acids. V shed 5 bases and J 0 bases; nucleotides not matched to a gene: 1.

This clonotype has more than one count but fewer than ten. Being one base from a much bigger clone, this may be a read error. V usage is TRBV10-3 and J usage is TRBJ1-2, with TRBD1 matching 7 bases. Germline loops: CDR1 ENHRY, CDR2 SYGVKD. The CDR3 length is 13 residues. V dropped 4 bases and J dropped 2; count of bases not matched to a gene: 1. The DNA for the CDR3 is TGTGCCATCAGTGTGGACAGGAACTATGGCTACACCTTC. It yields the protein CAISVDRNYGYTF.

This clonotype was picked up many times. The chain has TRBV4-1 and TRBJ2-2; D uncertain. The CDR3 is 14 residues long. Trimming removed 1 base from V and 7 bases from J, with 10 bases in between. Looked up from germline, CDR1 is MGHRA and CDR2 is YSYEKL. DNA of the CDR3: TGCGCCAGCAGCCAAGTAAAAGGTGGCGGGGAGCTGTTTTTT. Protein product: CASSQVKGGGELFF.

This clonotype was picked up many times. This chain joins TRBV19 and TRBJ1-4, with TRBD1 matching 8 bases. The germline gives CDR1 LNHDA, CDR2 SQIVND (reference sequence). This CDR3 has 15 amino acids. V lost 10 bases and J lost 2; bases outside the gene matches: 9. The CDR3 nucleotides read TGTGCCATCAAGTTGAGGACAGGGACTAATGAAAAACTGTTTTTT. Protein sequence: CAIKLRTGTNEKLFF.

The chain links TRBV5-1 to TRBJ2-7, with a possible D match to TRBD2 (7 bases). V was shortened by 4 bases and J by 6 bases, with 17 bases between the two germline ends. The CDR3 is 14 amino acids. Germline CDR1 is SGHRS and CDR2 is YFSETQ. CDR3 residues: CASSGGGVQFEQYF. CDR3 in DNA: TGCGCCAGCAGCGGGGGGGGCGTCCAGTTCGAGCAGTACTTC.

The chain has TRBV5-1 and TRBJ2-3; 8 nucleotides line up with TRBD2. Germline CDR1 and CDR2: SGHRS and YFSETQ. The CDR3 consists of 15 residues. V gave up 2 bases and J gave up 1 base; unmatched junction bases: 3. The CDR3, as DNA: TGCGCCAGCAGCTTTAGCGGGGCCCGCACAGATACGCAGTATTTT. It yields the protein CASSFSGARTDTQYF.

J is TRBJ1-5 and V is TRBV15; D is unclear. The length of the CDR3 is 13 residues. Germline CDR1 LNHNV, CDR2 YYDKDF (reference sequence). V lost 0 bases, J lost 11 bases, and 11 bases lay in between. Written as DNA, the CDR3 is TGTGCCACCAGCAGAGACGGGCGGTCATCCCAGCATTTT. Protein sequence: CATSRDGRSSQHF. The variable domain in full, with the rest retrieved from reference TRBV15 and TRBJ1-5, is DAMVIQNPRYQVTQFGKPVTLSCSQTLNHNVMYWYQQKSSQAPKLLFHYYDKDFNNEADTPDNFQSRRPNTSFCFLDIRSPGLGDTAMYLCATSRDGRSSQHFGDGTRLSIL.

Notes on this clonotype: At one boundary the junction diverges from the germline segment, which might be a read error. The chain employs TRBV7-6 and TRBJ1-4; maybe TRBD1 (5 bases). The CDR3 sequence is 14 residues long. Germline CDR1 is SGHVS and CDR2 is FNYEAQ. CDR3 loop: CTSSLGGGSEKLFF. Written as DNA, the CDR3 is TGTACCAGCAGCTTAGGTGGGGGTTCTGAAAAACTGTTTTTT.

This clonotype occurred a few times. This sequence joins TRBV10-3 and TRBJ1-6; D unresolved. Germline CDR1 reads ENHRY; CDR2 reads SYGVKD. Between the trimmed V and J ends, which lost 2 bases and 12 bases, there was a span of 8 bases. The CDR3 consists of 12 residues. CDR3 bases: TGTGCCATCAGTGAGAAGTCGCGACCCCTCCACTTT. This gives the protein CAISEKSRPLHF.

This clonotype was seen many times. In nucleotides, the CDR3 is TGTGCCATCAGCGGGGGACAGGGGGGGAATCAGCCCCAGCATTTT. Protein: CAISGGQGGNQPQHF. This chain uses TRBV10-3 with TRBJ1-5, with 11 bases matching TRBD1. Losses at the gene ends were 6 bases for V and 4 bases for J; bases not matched to a gene: 5. The germline gives CDR1 ENHRY, CDR2 SYGVKD. The CDR3 totals 15 residues.

The chain employs TRBV7-9 and TRBJ2-2; D possibly uses TRBD1 or TRBD2 (5 bases each). From germline, CDR1 is SEHNR and CDR2 FQNEAQ (reference sequence). The germline V and J ends were trimmed by 3 bases and 4 bases, with 9 bases remaining between them. This CDR3 is 14 amino acids long. The CDR3: CASSFKGSTGELFF. The CDR3 DNA reads as TGTGCCAGCAGCTTTAAGGGGAGCACCGGGGAGCTGTTTTTT.

This clonotype was counted ten times or more. The DNA is omitted, as the CDR3 cannot be located on it reliably, and the CDR3 follows TCRdb's listing. This sequence joins TRBV5-6 and TRBJ1-5. The germline V gene encodes CDR1 SGHDT and CDR2 YYEEEE. Ends included, the CDR3 has 12 residues. The CDR3 is CASSFGQGPQHF.

The chain couples TRBV12-3 or TRBV12-4 to TRBJ2-7; D remains unclear. V was shortened by 0 bases and J by 6 bases, with 9 bases between the two germline ends. The CDR3 loop spans 13 amino acids. The CDR3: CASSLAQVPEQYF. The CDR3 bases are TGTGCCAGCAGTTTAGCGCAGGTTCCCGAGCAGTACTTC.

This clonotype appeared many times. The chain links TRBV20-1 to TRBJ2-7; 8 nucleotides agree with TRBD1. The CDR3 is 14 amino acids. Germline values: CDR1 DFQATT, CDR2 SNEGSKA (reference sequence). V shed 1 base and J 6 bases; nucleotides not matched to a gene: 8. CDR3: CSARGQGAPPEQYF. The CDR3 nucleotides are TGCAGTGCTAGAGGCCAGGGGGCCCCCCCCGAGCAGTACTTC.

With respect to this clonotype: This CDR3 is missing its conserved last phenylalanine or tryptophan, likely due to a read error. It is unclear where the CDR3 begins or ends on the DNA, so no DNA is shown, and the CDR3 is as TCRdb lists it. CDR3 in amino acids: CSVGRMNTEALE. This chain joins TRBV29-1 and TRBJ1-1; the table's TRBD1 call for D was not verified on the DNA. The CDR3 adds up to 12 amino acids, both ends counted. Germline lookup yields CDR1 SQVTM and CDR2 ANQGSEA.

The sample holds many counts of this clonotype. The rearrangement links TRBV5-1 to TRBJ1-2; D may be TRBD1 (5 bases). CDR3 size: 14 residues. V shed 4 bases and J shed 8 bases, with 18 bases lying between them. Looked up from germline, CDR1 is SGHRS and CDR2 is YFSETQ. CDR3 sequence (DNA): TGCGCCAGCAGCCAAGGTGGAGGGGCGGAAGGCTACACCTTC. Protein sequence: CASSQGGGAEGYTF.

This clonotype was counted a few times. The chain is built from TRBV11-2 and TRBJ2-2, with TRBD1 matching 9 bases. The length of the CDR3 is 16 residues. Germline CDR1 SGHAT, CDR2 FQNNGV. With 6 bases clipped from V and 6 bases from J, the junction kept 11 bases outside the gene matches. CDR3 coding DNA: TGTGCCAGCAGGATTCCCGGGACAGGGACAGCCGGGGAGCTGTTTTTT. This translates into CASRIPGTGTAGELFF.

This clonotype was seen ten or more times. The chain couples TRBV10-1 to TRBJ2-2, with TRBD2 matching over 12 bases. This CDR3 spans 17 amino acids. The trim removed 5 bases at V and 3 bases at J, leaving 7 bases unmatched. CDR1 WNHNN and CDR2 SYGVQD come from the germline V gene (reference sequence). CDR3 residues: CASSSGLAGFHTGELFF. The CDR3 region has the DNA TGCGCCAGCAGTTCTGGACTAGCGGGGTTTCACACCGGGGAGCTGTTTTTT.

This clonotype was seen at least ten times. The V and J genes are TRBV20-1 and TRBJ1-6; D is ambiguous. CDR3 length: 13 residues. Germline V gene sequence: CDR1 DFQATT, CDR2 SNEGSKA (reference sequence). Trimming removed 0 bases from V and 5 bases from J, with 5 bases in between. CDR3 amino acids: CSAREENNSPLHF. CDR3 coding DNA: TGCAGTGCTAGAGAGGAGAATAATTCACCCCTCCACTTT.

This clonotype was observed at least ten times. The V call is TRBV5-1, the J call TRBJ2-7, with a tentative D call TRBD2 (5 bases). The CDR3 sequence is 14 residues long. V lost 4 bases, J lost 5 bases, and 16 bases lay in between. CDR1 is SGHRS and CDR2 is YFSETQ in the germline V gene. CDR3 protein: CASSPRRDGDEQYF. The CDR3 nucleotides read TGCGCCAGCAGCCCACGACGGGATGGGGACGAGCAGTACTTC.

There are many counts of this clonotype. The rearrangement uses TRBV19 and TRBJ2-6, with a possible D match to TRBD2 (5 bases). The germline CDR1 and CDR2 sequences are LNHDA and SQIVND (reference sequence). The CDR3 has 16 residues. Trimming cost V 7 bases and J 2 bases, with 15 bases left between them. CDR3 in amino acids: CASKGRNAPGANVLTF. The CDR3 coding sequence is TGTGCCAGTAAAGGGAGAAACGCTCCTGGGGCCAACGTCCTGACTTTC.

The chain carries TRBV7-2 and TRBJ2-5; D unclear. The CDR3 is 15 residues long. Between the trimmed V and J ends, which lost 5 bases and 2 bases, there was a span of 15 bases. Germline V gives CDR1 SGHTA, CDR2 FQGNSA. The CDR3 coding sequence is TGTGCCAGCAGCCACCTGGGCTTTGGGCAAGAGACCCAGTACTTC. Encoded protein: CASSHLGFGQETQYF.

This clonotype appeared many times. CDR3 DNA sequence: TGTGCCACCAGTGGACAGGGCCGCTATGGCTACACCTTC. This sequence encodes CATSGQGRYGYTF. This chain links TRBV24-1 with TRBJ1-2; TRBD1 agrees at 7 bases. This CDR3 spans 13 amino acids. V gave up 5 bases and J gave up 4 bases; unmatched junction bases: 3. CDR1 and CDR2 from the germline V gene are KGHDR and SFDVKD.

This clonotype was counted many times. This chain connects TRBV2 to TRBJ2-2; 7 bases match TRBD2. The CDR3 covers 15 residues. J gave up 0 bases and V 6 bases, and 4 bases lay outside the gene matches. Germline CDR1 is SNHLY and CDR2 is FYNNEI. DNA for the CDR3: TGTGCCAGCAGACTAGCGCCCGCGAACACCGGGGAGCTGTTTTTT. It specifies CASRLAPANTGELFF.

Of note for this clonotype: A much larger clone lies a single base off, so this may be a read error. The gene calls are TRBV7-6 and TRBJ2-6; 8 bases line up with TRBD2. The CDR3 runs to 15 residues. Looked up from germline, CDR1 is SGHVS and CDR2 is FNYEAQ. The CDR3 DNA sequence: TGTGCCGTTCGCAGCGGGGGCTCTGGGGCCAACGTCCCGACTTTC. This gives the protein CAVRSGGSGANVPTF.

The chain links TRBV20-1 to TRBJ1-5, with 7 bases that match TRBD1. V was pared by 3 bases and J by 8 bases, with 13 bases of the junction left unmatched. This CDR3 has 15 residues. CDR1 and CDR2 from the germline V gene are DFQATT and SNEGSKA (reference sequence). CDR3 nucleotides: TGCAGTGCTAGGCCGGAGGGGGCCTCGACGGAGCCCCAGCATTTT. Its translation is CSARPEGASTEPQHF.

This chain uses TRBV18 with TRBJ1-2; tentatively, D is TRBD1 (6 bases). The CDR3 runs 14 residues. Trimming removed 2 bases from V and 3 bases from J, with 10 bases in between. Germline values: CDR1 KGHSH, CDR2 LQKENI. DNA for the CDR3: TGTGCCAGCTCACCAAGGGGGGCGCACTATGGCTACACCTTC. This translates into CASSPRGAHYGYTF.